At least ten counts were recorded for the clone carrying this TCR beta chain. Its target is not known. Constant-region reverse primers amplified full-length variable regions, followed by semi-nested Nested Universal Primer A PCR. TCRdb re-called the 5' RACE reads with MiXCR, one entry per CDR3 protein. This table has under 45,000 distinct CDR3 sequences, approximately 22% appearing once. The germline CDR1 and CDR2 sequences are SGDLS and YYNGEE. The CDR3 is 13 residues long. V lost 3 bases and J lost 3; bases outside the gene matches: 1. Study outcomes and limitations: The larger cohort examined one V-J beta rearrangement, not whole repertoires.

Tregs were sorted as CD4+CD25+CD127-/low cells. The TCR originated in a female donor with breast cancer. The chain combines TRBV9 with TRBJ2-3; 7 bases line up with TRBD2. Sequencing was carried out using Tregs sorted from blood. The DNA of the CDR3 is TGTGCCAGCAGCGGGGGACTAACAGATACGCAGTATTTT. It is translated as CASSGGLTDTQYF.